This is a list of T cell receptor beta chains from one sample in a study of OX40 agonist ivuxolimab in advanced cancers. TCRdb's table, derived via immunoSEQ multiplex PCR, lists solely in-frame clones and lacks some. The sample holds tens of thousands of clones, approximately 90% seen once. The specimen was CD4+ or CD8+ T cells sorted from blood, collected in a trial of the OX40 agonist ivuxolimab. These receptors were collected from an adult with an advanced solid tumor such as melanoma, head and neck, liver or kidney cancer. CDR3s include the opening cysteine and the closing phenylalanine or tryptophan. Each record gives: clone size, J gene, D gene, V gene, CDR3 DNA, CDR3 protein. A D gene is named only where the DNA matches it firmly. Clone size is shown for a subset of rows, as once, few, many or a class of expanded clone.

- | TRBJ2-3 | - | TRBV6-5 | TGTGCCAGCAGTTACGCGGGGATGACAGATACGCAGTATTTT | CASSYAGMTDTQYF
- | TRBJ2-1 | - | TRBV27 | TGTGCCAGCAGTTTCTCGGGAGACAATGAGCAGTTCTTC | CASSFSGDNEQFF
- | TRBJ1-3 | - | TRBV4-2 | TGTGCCAGCAGCCCCGGGGGAAACACCATATATTTT | CASSPGGNTIYF
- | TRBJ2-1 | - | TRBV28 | TGTGCCAGCAGTTTTGGAGGGGCCGCCCCGTACAATGAGCAGTTCTTC | CASSFGGAAPYNEQFF
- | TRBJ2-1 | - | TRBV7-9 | TGTGCCAGCAGCTTAGCTCAGGGATCCTACAATGAGCAGTTCTTC | CASSLAQGSYNEQFF
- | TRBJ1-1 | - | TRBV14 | TGTGCCAGCAGCCAATTCCAGGGGTCGGTAACTGAAGCTTTCTTT | CASSQFQGSVTEAFF
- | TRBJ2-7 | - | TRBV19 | TGTGCTAGTAGTTCAGGCCTCGAGCAGTACTTC | CASSSGLEQYF
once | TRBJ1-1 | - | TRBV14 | TGTGCCAGCAGCCACGCCACGGGTCAGAGCACTGAAGCTTTCTTT | CASSHATGQSTEAFF
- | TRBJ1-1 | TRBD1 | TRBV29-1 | TGCAGCGTTGGATCAGGGGGTGGCACTGAAGCTTTCTTT | CSVGSGGGTEAFF
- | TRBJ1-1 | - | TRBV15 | TGTGCCACCAGCAGAGATCGGGGCCCCACTGAAGCTTTCTTT | CATSRDRGPTEAFF
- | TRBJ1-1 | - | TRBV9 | TGTGCCAGCAGCGACCTTTCCGTTAGCACTGAAGCTTTCTTT | CASSDLSVSTEAFF
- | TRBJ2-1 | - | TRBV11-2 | TGTGCCAGCAGCCCGACTCAGACTATCTACAATGAGCAGTTCTTC | CASSPTQTIYNEQFF
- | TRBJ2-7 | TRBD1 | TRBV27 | TGTGCCAGCAGTTTTCAGGACAGGAGGTCCTACGAGCAGTACTTC | CASSFQDRRSYEQYF
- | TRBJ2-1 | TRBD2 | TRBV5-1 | TGCGCCAGCAGCATCAGCGGGAACCCCTACAATGAGCAGTTCTTC | CASSISGNPYNEQFF
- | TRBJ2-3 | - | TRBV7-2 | TGTGCCAGCAGCTTAGGGGGCGGGACTGGTACAGATACGCAGTATTTT | CASSLGGGTGTDTQYF
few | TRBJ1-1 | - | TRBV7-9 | TGTGCCAGCAGCTTACTGAACACTGAAGCTTTCTTT | CASSLLNTEAFF
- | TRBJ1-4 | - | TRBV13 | TGTGCCAGCAGCTCCCGTGGGGGATTTAATGAAAAACTGTTTTTT | CASSSRGGFNEKLFF
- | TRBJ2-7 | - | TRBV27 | TGTGCCAGCAGTTTATCGGACGCAACCTACGAGCAGTACTTC | CASSLSDATYEQYF
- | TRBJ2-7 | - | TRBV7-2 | TGTGCCAGCAGCTTTTTCAGGGGGGCTGGCTACGAGCAGTACTTC | CASSFFRGAGYEQYF
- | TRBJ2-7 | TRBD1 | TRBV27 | TGTGCCAGCAGGACAGGGGGCTCCTACGAGCAGTACTTC | CASRTGGSYEQYF
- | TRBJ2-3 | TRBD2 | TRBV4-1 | TGCGCCAGCAGCCAATGGGGCTCTGGCGGGAGCTCAGATACGCAGTATTTT | CASSQWGSGGSSDTQYF
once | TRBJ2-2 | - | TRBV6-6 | TGTGCCAGCAGCGCAGGTGACACCGGGGAGCTGTTTTTT | CASSAGDTGELFF
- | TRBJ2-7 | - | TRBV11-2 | TGTGCCAGCAGCATCAACTCGTTAAGGGGGCTCGGGAGCTACGAGCAGTACTTC | CASSINSLRGLGSYEQYF
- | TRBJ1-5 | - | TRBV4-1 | TGCGCCAGCAGCCAAGGCTGGGGGGCAGGAACGCCCCAGCATTTT | CASSQGWGAGTPQHF
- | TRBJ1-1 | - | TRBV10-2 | TGCGCCAGCAGTGCCCAGCCGGTCGACACTGAAGCTTTCTTT | CASSAQPVDTEAFF
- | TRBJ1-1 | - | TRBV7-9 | TGTGCCAGCAGCTTAATGAACACTGAAGCTTTCTTT | CASSLMNTEAFF
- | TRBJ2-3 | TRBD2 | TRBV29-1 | TGCAGCGTTGTGGGCGGACTAGCGGTTACAGATACGCAGTATTTT | CSVVGGLAVTDTQYF
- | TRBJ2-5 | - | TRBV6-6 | TGTGCCAGCAGTTACAAGATCTGGGAGACCCAGTACTTC | CASSYKIWETQYF
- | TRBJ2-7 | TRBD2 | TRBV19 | TGTGCCAGTAGTCCGGGGGACTACGGCTACGAGCAGTACTTC | CASSPGDYGYEQYF
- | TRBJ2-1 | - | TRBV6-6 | TGTGCCAGCAGCATCTACGATGAGCAGTTCTTC | CASSIYDEQFF
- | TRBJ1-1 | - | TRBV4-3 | TGCGCCAGCAGCCAAGGTGTAACCGAAGCTTTCTTT | CASSQGVTEAFF
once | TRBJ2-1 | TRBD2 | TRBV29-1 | TGCAGCGCCGAGGGACTAGCGGGGGGGTTCGGTGAGCAGTTCTTC | CSAEGLAGGFGEQFF
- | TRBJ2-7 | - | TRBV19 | TGTGCCAGTAGTTACGGCAGAACCTACGAGCAGTACTTC | CASSYGRTYEQYF
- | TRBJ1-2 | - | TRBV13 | TGTGCCAGCAGCCAGGGGCAAAACTATGGCTACACCTTC | CASSQGQNYGYTF
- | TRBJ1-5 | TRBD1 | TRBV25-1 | TGTGCCAGCGGGAATGCCGGGACAGGGAATCAGCCCCAGCATTTT | CASGNAGTGNQPQHF
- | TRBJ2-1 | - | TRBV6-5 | TGTGCCAGCAGTTACCGAGGTTACAATGAGCAGTTCTTC | CASSYRGYNEQFF
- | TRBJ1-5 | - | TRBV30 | TGTGCCTGGGCCCTGGGGGGAAGCCAGTTTAGCAATCAGCCCCAGCATTTT | CAWALGGSQFSNQPQHF
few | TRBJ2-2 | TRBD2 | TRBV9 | TGTGCCAGCAGCGTAGACCGGCTAGCGGGAACCACCGGGGAGCTGTTTTTT | CASSVDRLAGTTGELFF
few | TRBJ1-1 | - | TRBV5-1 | TGCGCCAGCAGCTTCGAAAAACAAGCTTTCTTT | CASSFEKQAFF
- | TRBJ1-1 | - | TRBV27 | TGTGCCAGCAGGGTTTTGTGGCAGGGTAGCACTGAAGCTTTCTTT | CASRVLWQGSTEAFF
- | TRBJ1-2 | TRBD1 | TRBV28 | TGTGCCAGCAGTTTCGCAGGGGGAAACTATGGCTACACCTTC | CASSFAGGNYGYTF
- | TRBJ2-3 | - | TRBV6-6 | TGTGCCAGCAGTCCTTCACAGGTACTAGATACGCAGTATTTT | CASSPSQVLDTQYF
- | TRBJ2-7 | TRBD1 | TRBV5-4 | TGTGCCAGCAGCTCTGGGGACAGACTCTACGAGCAGTACTTC | CASSSGDRLYEQYF
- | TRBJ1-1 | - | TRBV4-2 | TGTGCCAGCAGCCAAGAAGTCGGGCAGACGAACACTGAAGCTTTCTTT | CASSQEVGQTNTEAFF
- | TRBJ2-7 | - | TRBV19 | TGTGCCAGTAGTATAGATCAAAGTCAGGGAGGTGACGAGCAGTACTTC | CASSIDQSQGGDEQYF
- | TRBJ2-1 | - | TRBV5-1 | TGCGCCAGCAGCTTGGATCAGGGATACAATGAGCAGTTCTTC | CASSLDQGYNEQFF
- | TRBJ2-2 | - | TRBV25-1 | TGTGCCAGCAGTGAACCCGGGGAGCTGTTTTTT | CASSEPGELFF
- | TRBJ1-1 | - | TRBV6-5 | TGTGCCAGCAGTTATGGGGGGCGGACTGAAGCTTTCTTT | CASSYGGRTEAFF
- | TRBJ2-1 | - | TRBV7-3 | TGTGCCAGCAGCTCAGGGGAGAGGGCCACCTACAATGAGCAGTTCTTC | CASSSGERATYNEQFF
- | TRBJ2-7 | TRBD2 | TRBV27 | TGTGCCAGCAGTTTAAGCGGGAGCGTTACCTACGAGCAGTACTTC | CASSLSGSVTYEQYF
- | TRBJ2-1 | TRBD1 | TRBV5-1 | TGCGCCAGCAGCCCATTACAGGGGAATGAGCAGTTCTTC | CASSPLQGNEQFF
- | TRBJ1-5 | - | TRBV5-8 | TGTGCCAGCAGCTTAAGACAGAACAATCAGCCCCAGCATTTT | CASSLRQNNQPQHF
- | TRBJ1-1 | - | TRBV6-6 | TGTGCCAGCACCCTCTATCCGTACGACATGAACACTGAAGCTTTCTTT | CASTLYPYDMNTEAFF
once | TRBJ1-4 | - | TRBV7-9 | TGTGCCAGCAGTAAGGATTGGGGATCTAATGAAAAACTGTTTTTT | CASSKDWGSNEKLFF
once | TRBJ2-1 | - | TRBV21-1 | TGTGCCAGCAGCAAACGGGCGGGAGGGCCCTCGAGCTCCTACAATGAGCAGTTCTTC | CASSKRAGGPSSSYNEQFF
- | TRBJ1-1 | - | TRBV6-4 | TGTGCCAGCAGCGTACGCGGGACTCTTTTAGGGGGCACTGAAGCTTTCTTT | CASSVRGTLLGGTEAFF
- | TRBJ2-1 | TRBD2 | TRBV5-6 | TGTGCCAGCAGCTTTTTCGGCACTAGCGGGGACAATGAGCAGTTCTTC | CASSFFGTSGDNEQFF
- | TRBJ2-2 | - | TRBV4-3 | TGCGCCAGCAGCCAAGAGACGGGACTCGCCACCGGGGAGCTGTTTTTT | CASSQETGLATGELFF
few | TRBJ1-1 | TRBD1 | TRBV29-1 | TGCAGCGCCCCGACAGGGAAGACTGAAGCTTTCTTT | CSAPTGKTEAFF